A single sample gave rise to the 22 T cell receptor beta chains below, sequenced in a study of shared clonotypes between healthy human individuals. Assay: immunoSEQ multiplex PCR; the TCRdb copy retains only in-frame clones and omits some. The sample includes millions of clones, around 94% of them seen just once. Sequenced material: naive CD4+ T cells sorted from blood. Subset noted: CD45RA+ positively selected. The receptors were gathered from a man younger than 35 in good health.

Only a few counts were recorded for this clone. The chain links TRBV18 to TRBJ2-3; D is ambiguous. Per the germline V gene, CDR1 is KGHSH and CDR2 is LQKENI. V lost 2 bases and J 5 bases, leaving 5 bases between the germline ends. CDR3 size: 12 residues. The CDR3 DNA reads TGTGCCAGCTCACCAGGGAAAGATACGCAGTATTTT. Protein product: CASSPGKDTQYF.

J is TRBJ2-7 and V is TRBV19; TRBD2 matches at 9 bases. Germline V gives CDR1 LNHDA, CDR2 SQIVND (reference sequence). This CDR3 contains 15 residues. The V segment lost 4 bases and the J segment 4 bases; nucleotides outside the gene matches: 8. DNA of the CDR3: TGTGCCAGTAGTACAAAAGCGGGAGGAGGGTACGAGCAGTACTTC. Protein product: CASSTKAGGGYEQYF.

This clone was picked up a small number of times. V and J are TRBV20-1 and TRBJ2-1; D uncertain. The length of the CDR3 is 11 residues. Between the trimmed V and J ends, which lost 0 bases and 7 bases, there was a span of 4 bases. Germline values: CDR1 DFQATT, CDR2 SNEGSKA (reference sequence). CDR3: CSARDWNEQFF. The CDR3 DNA reads TGCAGTGCTAGAGATTGGAATGAGCAGTTCTTC.

The V call is TRBV7-2, the J call TRBJ2-7, with 7 bases that match TRBD2. This CDR3 region has 15 residues. Germline CDR1 is SGHTA and CDR2 is FQGNSA. Trimming removed 4 bases from V and 5 bases from J; junction bases left unmatched: 11. Here the CDR3 DNA reads TGTGCCAGCAGCTCAAGTAGGGAGGGCCTCGACGAGCAGTACTTC. This codes for CASSSSREGLDEQYF. Together with reference TRBV7-2 and TRBJ2-7, the CDR3 gives the full variable domain: GAGVSQSPSNKVTEKGKDVELRCDPISGHTALYWYRQSLGQGLEFLIYFQGNSAPDKSGLPSDRFSAERTGGSVSTLTIQRTQQEDSAVYLCASSSSREGLDEQYFGPGTRLTVT.

This clone has just one count. This chain uses TRBV5-4 with TRBJ2-7, with 9 bases that match TRBD2. J lost 6 bases, V lost 1 base, and 17 bases had no gene match. In germline, CDR1 is SGHNT, CDR2 YYREEE (reference sequence). There are 18 residues in the CDR3. CDR3 sequence: CASSLRRGGWQGESEQYF. As DNA, the CDR3 is TGTGCCAGCAGCTTGAGGCGGGGGGGCTGGCAGGGAGAGTCCGAGCAGTACTTC.

The rearrangement uses TRBV16 and TRBJ2-3; 10 bases align to TRBD1. The V gene's germline CDR1 is KGHSY and CDR2 FQNENV. J lost 4 bases, V lost 5 bases, and 3 bases had no gene match. This CDR3 spans 14 amino acids. The CDR3 DNA sequence: TGTGCCAGCAGCTCCGGGACAGGGGCAGATACGCAGTATTTT. Amino acids: CASSSGTGADTQYF.

Comment on this clone: Other DNA sequences in this sample translate to the same CDR3. The gene calls are TRBV7-9 and TRBJ2-7; TRBD2 matches 12 bases. Trimming at V came to 5 bases and at J to 2 bases, leaving 4 bases not matched to a gene. The CDR3 runs to 15 residues. CDR1 is SEHNR and CDR2 is FQNEAQ in the germline V gene (reference sequence). CDR3 protein: CASSLGTSGPYEQYF. The CDR3 DNA follows: TGTGCCAGCAGCCTTGGGACTAGCGGGCCCTACGAGCAGTACTTC.

The chain couples TRBV6-5 to TRBJ2-1; D is possibly TRBD1 or TRBD2 (6 bases each). Germline assignment: CDR1 MNHEY and CDR2 SVGAGI. Trimming pared 5 bases from V and 9 bases from J, leaving 14 bases between. CDR3 length: 13 amino acids. CDR3 nucleotide sequence: TGTGCCAGCAGTAGGGGGGCGGACCTTGAGCAGTTCTTC. It is translated as CASSRGADLEQFF.

V is TRBV4-1 and J is TRBJ1-4; D gene unclear. Germline CDR1 is MGHRA and CDR2 is YSYEKL. The CDR3 length is 13 residues. Trimming removed 2 bases from V and 8 bases from J, with 9 bases in between. The CDR3 DNA is TGCGCCAGCAGCCAAAGGGTCCAGGAAAAACTGTTTTTT. This translates into CASSQRVQEKLFF.

The V and J genes are TRBV4-1 and TRBJ1-2, with a weak D call TRBD1 (5 bases). This CDR3 has 14 amino acids. Trimming removed 1 base at V and 8 bases at J, with 14 bases between. Germline V gene lookup returns CDR1 MGHRA and CDR2 YSYEKL. Written as DNA, the CDR3 is TGCGCCAGCAGCCAAGGTGACCGAGGGGACGGCTACACCTTC. It yields the protein CASSQGDRGDGYTF.

The chain combines TRBV6-1 with TRBJ2-1, with TRBD1 matching over 7 bases. V lost 7 bases, J lost 2 bases, and 5 bases stayed unmatched. The germline V gene has CDR1 MNHNS and CDR2 SASEGT. The CDR3 extends over 14 amino acids. Written as DNA, the CDR3 is TGTGCCAGCAATGACAGGGCGGCCTACAATGAGCAGTTCTTC. It encodes CASNDRAAYNEQFF.

This clone was observed a single time. Other DNA variants within this sample encode the same CDR3. J is TRBJ1-6 and V is TRBV9; D remains unclear. The V gene lost 2 bases and the J gene lost 5 bases, with 5 bases spanning the gap. Per the germline V gene, CDR1 is SGDLS and CDR2 is YYNGEE. CDR3 length: 13 residues. CDR3: CASSVRDNSPLHF. DNA for the CDR3: TGTGCCAGCAGCGTGCGGGATAATTCACCCCTCCACTTT.

The chain links TRBV5-1 to TRBJ1-3, with D tentatively TRBD1 (5 bases). V was pared by 0 bases and J by 1 base, with 14 bases between. The CDR3 is 17 residues long. CDR1 and CDR2 (germline): SGHRS, YFSETQ. CDR3 protein: CASSLGRTEGSGNTIYF. CDR3 DNA sequence: TGCGCCAGCAGCTTGGGACGTACCGAGGGGTCTGGAAACACCATATATTTT.

This clone came up a few times. The chain has TRBV4-2 and TRBJ1-6, with 11 bases lining up with TRBD1. CDR3 length equals 17 residues. V shed 0 bases, J shed 15 bases, and the junction held 13 bases outside the gene matches. Per the germline V gene, CDR1 is LGHNA and CDR2 is YNFKEQ. This CDR3 reads CASSQDLLGQGGQSLHF. The CDR3 DNA is TGTGCCAGCAGCCAAGATCTGTTGGGACAGGGGGGGCAGAGCCTCCACTTT.

In its sample, this clone was seen once. The chain links TRBV7-9 to TRBJ2-3, with D possibly matching TRBD1 (6 bases). Germline V gene data show CDR1 as SEHNR and CDR2 as FQNEAQ (reference sequence). This CDR3 is built from 15 residues. V was shortened by 5 bases and J by 0 bases, with 12 bases between the two germline ends. CDR3 sequence: CASSQTGISTDTQYF. CDR3 DNA sequence: TGTGCCAGCAGCCAAACAGGGATTAGCACAGATACGCAGTATTTT.

The chain is built from TRBV5-5 and TRBJ1-5, with a weak D call TRBD1 (5 bases). From germline, CDR1 is SGHKS and CDR2 YYEKEE (reference sequence). CDR3 length equals 16 residues. V was cut by 3 bases and J by 0 bases, with 13 bases left in between. The CDR3 region is CASSSGGSLSNQPQHF. The CDR3 DNA reads as TGTGCCAGCAGCTCGGGGGGGTCACTTAGCAATCAGCCCCAGCATTTT.

This sequence joins TRBV18 and TRBJ2-7, with TRBD1 matching over 8 bases. Losses at the gene ends were 4 bases for V and 3 bases for J; bases not matched to a gene: 5. The CDR3 is 14 residues long. Germline assignment: CDR1 KGHSH and CDR2 LQKENI. The CDR3 protein is CASSLGQVIYEQYF. CDR3 DNA: TGTGCCAGCTCACTGGGACAGGTAATCTACGAGCAGTACTTC.

The sample holds a few counts of this clone. The CDR3 region is CAWRPRDEKLFF. As DNA, the CDR3 is TGTGCCTGGAGACCTAGGGATGAAAAACTGTTTTTT. The V and J genes are TRBV30 and TRBJ1-4, with D hard to call. Germline CDR1 reads GTSNPN; CDR2 reads SVGIG (reference sequence). V was clipped by 3 bases and J by 6 bases, with 8 bases between them. The CDR3 covers 12 residues.

The chain employs TRBV28 and TRBJ2-7; 7 positions agree with TRBD1. Per germline, CDR1 MDHEN and CDR2 SYDVKM. The CDR3 length is 14 residues. Losses at the gene ends were 2 bases for V and 0 bases for J; bases not matched to a gene: 1. The CDR3 region has the DNA TGTGCCAGCAGTTTAGGACAGGACTCCTACGAGCAGTACTTC. Translating gives CASSLGQDSYEQYF.

The V gene is TRBV11-2, the J gene TRBJ2-3, with a tentative D call TRBD1 (6 bases). The V gene's germline CDR1 is SGHAT and CDR2 FQNNGV. V lost 4 bases and J lost 4, with 15 bases in between. The CDR3 spans 15 residues. The CDR3 DNA follows: TGTGCCAGCAGCTCCGCAGGGGCCTCCGCAGATACGCAGTATTTT. Protein product: CASSSAGASADTQYF.

Concerning this clone itself: The sample has other DNA sequences that encode this CDR3 too. The chain combines TRBV5-1 with TRBJ2-7, with a weak D call TRBD1 (6 bases). The germline CDR1 and CDR2 sequences are SGHRS and YFSETQ. This CDR3 comprises 13 residues. Trimming stripped 0 bases from V and 5 bases from J, with 9 bases between. The CDR3 DNA reads TGCGCCAGCAGCTTGGACAGGGCCAACGAGCAGTACTTC. Residues: CASSLDRANEQYF. Together with reference TRBV5-1 and TRBJ2-7, the CDR3 gives the full variable domain: KAGVTQTPRYLIKTRGQQVTLSCSPISGHRSVSWYQQTPGQGLQFLFEYFSETQRNKGNFPGRFSGRQFSNSRSEMNVSTLELGDSALYLCASSLDRANEQYFGPGTRLTVT.

The V gene is TRBV9, the J gene TRBJ2-3, with D perhaps matching TRBD2 (5 bases). Trimming shortened V by 4 bases and J by 1 base, and 10 bases separated the two germline ends. The germline V gene encodes CDR1 SGDLS and CDR2 YYNGEE. This CDR3 has 14 residues. In DNA, the CDR3 is TGTGCCAGCAGCCCCCAAGCGGGCACAGATACGCAGTATTTT. This gives the protein CASSPQAGTDTQYF.